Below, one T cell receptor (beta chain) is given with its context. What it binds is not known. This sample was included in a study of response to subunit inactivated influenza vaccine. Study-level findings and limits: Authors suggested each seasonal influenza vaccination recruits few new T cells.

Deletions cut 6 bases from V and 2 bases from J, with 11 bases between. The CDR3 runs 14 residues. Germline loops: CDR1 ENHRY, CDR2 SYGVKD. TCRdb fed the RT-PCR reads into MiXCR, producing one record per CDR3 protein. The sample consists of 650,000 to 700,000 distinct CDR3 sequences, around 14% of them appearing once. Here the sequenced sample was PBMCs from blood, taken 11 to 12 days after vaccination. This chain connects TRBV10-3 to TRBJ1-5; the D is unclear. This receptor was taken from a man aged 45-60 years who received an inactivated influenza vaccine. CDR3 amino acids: CAISSNSGNQPQHF. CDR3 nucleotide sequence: TGTGCCATCAGCTCTAACAGCGGCAATCAGCCCCAGCATTTT.